A selection of T cell receptor beta chains follows, all from one sample in a study of cytomegalovirus exposure and HLA in healthy donors. Measured with immunoSEQ multiplex PCR; TCRdb has only the in-frame clones, and not every one. Here the sample spans almost 200,000 clones, around 75% being singletons. Sequences were obtained from PBMCs. The receptors were sampled from a male donor in good health and CMV-seropositive. The CDR3 runs from the conserved cysteine through the conserved F or W. A D gene is named only where the DNA matches it firmly. Expanded clones get a size class; other rows say once, few or many, or leave the size out.

d_gene: NA
abundance: NA
j_gene: TRBJ1-1
v_gene: TRBV18
CDR3aa: CASSPEVLRRLEAFF
CDR3nt: TGTGCCAGCTCACCTGAAGTTCTACGCCGTTTAGAAGCTTTCTTT

d_gene: NA
abundance: NA
j_gene: TRBJ1-1
v_gene: TRBV2
CDR3aa: CASGIKLTWTEAFF
CDR3nt: TGTGCCAGCGGTATAAAACTAACGTGGACTGAAGCTTTCTTT

d_gene: NA
abundance: NA
j_gene: TRBJ2-3
v_gene: TRBV5-1
CDR3aa: CASSLGTGGASTDTQYF
CDR3nt: TGCGCCAGCAGCTTGGGAACTGGGGGGGCGAGCACAGATACGCAGTATTTT

d_gene: NA
abundance: NA
j_gene: TRBJ2-7
v_gene: TRBV5-8
CDR3aa: CASTLRQASYEQYF
CDR3nt: TGTGCCAGCACCCTGCGACAGGCTTCCTACGAGCAGTACTTC

d_gene: TRBD2
abundance: NA
j_gene: TRBJ2-7
v_gene: TRBV6-6
CDR3aa: CASSYGEGMDEQYF
CDR3nt: TGTGCCAGCAGTTACGGGGAGGGCATGGACGAGCAGTACTTC

d_gene: NA
abundance: once
j_gene: TRBJ1-5
v_gene: TRBV11-2
CDR3aa: CASSYEGRTQHF
CDR3nt: TGTGCCAGCAGCTACGAGGGTAGGACCCAGCATTTT

d_gene: NA
abundance: NA
j_gene: TRBJ2-1
v_gene: TRBV18
CDR3aa: CASSPPETRSLYNEQFF
CDR3nt: TGTGCCAGCTCACCACCGGAGACCCGGTCCCTCTACAATGAGCAGTTCTTC

d_gene: NA
abundance: once
j_gene: TRBJ2-3
v_gene: TRBV5-8
CDR3aa: CASSFRRSSWDTQYF
CDR3nt: TGTGCCAGCAGCTTTAGAAGGAGCTCTTGGGATACGCAGTATTTT

d_gene: TRBD2
abundance: NA
j_gene: TRBJ2-7
v_gene: TRBV7-7
CDR3aa: CASSQHPRASGVYEQYF
CDR3nt: TGTGCCAGCAGCCAACATCCAAGGGCTAGCGGGGTCTACGAGCAGTACTTC

d_gene: NA
abundance: NA
j_gene: TRBJ1-2
v_gene: TRBV9
CDR3aa: CASSAQPPGQILNYGYTF
CDR3nt: TGTGCCAGCAGCGCCCAGCCGCCGGGACAAATTCTTAACTATGGCTACACCTTC